Listed below are T cell receptor beta chains from one sample, sequenced in a study of cytomegalovirus exposure and HLA in healthy donors. Sequencing was performed with immunoSEQ multiplex PCR; in TCRdb, only in-frame clones are kept and a portion is missing. Of about 170,000 clones listed, 75% to 90% are singletons. The specimen sequenced was PBMCs. The source of these receptors is a woman in her fifties or sixties in good health and CMV-seropositive. The CDR3 runs from the conserved cysteine through the conserved F or W. A D gene is named only where the DNA matches it firmly. Rows give clone size only sometimes, using once, few, many, or a class for an expanded clone.

J,D,V,size,CDR3,DNA
TRBJ2-7,.,TRBV4-3,few,CASSQASGTSYEQYF,TGCGCCAGCAGCCAAGCCTCCGGGACATCCTACGAGCAGTACTTC
TRBJ2-1,TRBD2,TRBV5-4,few,CASSLGTSGGENEQFF,TGTGCCAGCAGCTTGGGGACTAGCGGGGGGGAGAATGAGCAGTTCTTC
TRBJ2-7,TRBD2,TRBV29-1,.,CSAKLALPLYEQYF,TGCAGCGCCAAACTAGCGCTTCCTTTGTACGAGCAGTACTTC
TRBJ1-1,.,TRBV6-5,few,CASSPNTNTEAFF,TGTGCCAGCAGTCCTAATACGAACACTGAAGCTTTCTTT
TRBJ2-7,TRBD1,TRBV7-6,.,CASSLAGQGVFSYEQYF,TGTGCCAGCAGCTTAGCAGGACAGGGGGTATTCTCCTACGAGCAGTACTTC
TRBJ1-1,TRBD1,TRBV9,.,CASSASTGTPTEAFF,TGTGCCAGCAGCGCTTCGACAGGGACCCCTACTGAAGCTTTCTTT
TRBJ2-7,.,TRBV6-4,few,CASSESEGYEQYF,TGTGCCAGCAGTGAGTCGGAGGGCTACGAGCAGTACTTC
TRBJ2-4,.,TRBV15,.,CATSTRDTQYF,TGTGCCACCAGCACCCGGGACACTCAGTACTTC
TRBJ2-7,TRBD1,TRBV6-5,.,CASRRGGPSSYEQYF,TGTGCCAGCAGAAGAGGGGGCCCGAGCTCCTACGAGCAGTACTTC
TRBJ1-6,.,TRBV11-3,.,CASSYTYNSPLHF,TGTGCCAGCAGCTACACCTATAATTCACCCCTCCACTTT
TRBJ2-5,TRBD2,TRBV7-9,.,CASSISGTDKEETQYF,TGTGCCAGCAGCATAAGCGGGACGGATAAAGAAGAGACCCAGTACTTC
TRBJ2-6,TRBD1,TRBV15,.,CATSREDRGLSGANVLTF,TGTGCCACCAGCAGAGAGGACAGGGGGCTATCTGGGGCCAACGTCCTGACTTTC
TRBJ1-3,.,TRBV7-2,.,CASSLGPAGYGNTIYF,TGTGCCAGCAGCTTAGGGCCTGCGGGTTATGGAAACACCATATATTTT
TRBJ2-3,TRBD2,TRBV6-4,.,CASRRTSGTEGTQYF,TGTGCCAGCAGACGGACTAGCGGAACCGAGGGCACGCAGTATTTT
TRBJ2-3,.,TRBV15,.,CATSTRDTDTQYF,TGTGCCACCAGCACCCGAGACACAGATACGCAGTATTTT
TRBJ2-3,.,TRBV7-9,.,CASSFGQPGTDTQYF,TGTGCCAGCAGCTTTGGACAGCCAGGCACAGATACGCAGTATTTT
TRBJ1-5,TRBD1,TRBV9,.,CASSVEQGGYPQHF,TGTGCCAGCAGCGTAGAGCAGGGGGGATACCCCCAGCATTTT
TRBJ2-2,.,TRBV2,.,CASRREEAGELFF,TGTGCCAGCAGGAGGGAGGAGGCCGGGGAGCTGTTTTTT
TRBJ2-3,.,TRBV7-2,.,CASSSMGPQVEDTQYF,TGTGCCAGCAGCTCAATGGGGCCCCAAGTTGAAGATACGCAGTATTTT
TRBJ2-6,.,TRBV7-3,few,CASSLGGSLSGANVLTF,TGTGCTAGCAGCTTAGGGGGGTCCCTCTCTGGGGCCAACGTCCTGACTTTC
TRBJ2-5,.,TRBV6-1,.,CASSDTVGAQYF,TGTGCCAGCAGTGACACCGTAGGGGCCCAGTACTTC
TRBJ1-3,.,TRBV5-6,few,CASSAWQVGGNTIYF,TGTGCCAGCAGCGCCTGGCAGGTTGGTGGAAACACCATATATTTT
TRBJ1-1,.,TRBV4-2,.,CASSFGGGGTGTEAFF,TGTGCCAGCAGCTTTGGGGGAGGCGGTACGGGGACTGAAGCTTTCTTT